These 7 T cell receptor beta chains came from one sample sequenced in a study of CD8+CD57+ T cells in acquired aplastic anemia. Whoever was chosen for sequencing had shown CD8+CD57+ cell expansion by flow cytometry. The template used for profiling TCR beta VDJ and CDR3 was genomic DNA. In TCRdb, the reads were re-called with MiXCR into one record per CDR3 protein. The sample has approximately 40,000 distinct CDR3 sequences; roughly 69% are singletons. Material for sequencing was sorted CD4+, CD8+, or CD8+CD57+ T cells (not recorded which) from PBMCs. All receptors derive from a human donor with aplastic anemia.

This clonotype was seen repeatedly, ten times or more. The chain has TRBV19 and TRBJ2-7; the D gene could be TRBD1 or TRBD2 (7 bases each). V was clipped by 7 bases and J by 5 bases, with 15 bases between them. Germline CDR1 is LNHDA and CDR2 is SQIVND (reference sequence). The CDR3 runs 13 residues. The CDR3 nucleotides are TGTGCCAGTACGGGGAGGGGGCAAAACGAGCAGTACTTC. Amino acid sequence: CASTGRGQNEQYF.

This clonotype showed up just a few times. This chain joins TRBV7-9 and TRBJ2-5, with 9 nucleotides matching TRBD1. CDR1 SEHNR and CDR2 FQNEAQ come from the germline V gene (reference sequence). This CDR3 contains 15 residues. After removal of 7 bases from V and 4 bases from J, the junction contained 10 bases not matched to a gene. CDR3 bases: TGTGCCAGCACAACCGGGACAGGGATCGTAGAGACCCAGTACTTC. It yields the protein CASTTGTGIVETQYF.

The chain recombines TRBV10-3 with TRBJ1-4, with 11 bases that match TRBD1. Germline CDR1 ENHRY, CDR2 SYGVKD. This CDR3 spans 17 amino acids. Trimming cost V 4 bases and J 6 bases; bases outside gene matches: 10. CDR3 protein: CAISVPPGQGEDEKLFF. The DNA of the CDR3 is TGTGCCATCAGTGTCCCCCCGGGACAGGGGGAAGATGAAAAACTGTTTTTT.

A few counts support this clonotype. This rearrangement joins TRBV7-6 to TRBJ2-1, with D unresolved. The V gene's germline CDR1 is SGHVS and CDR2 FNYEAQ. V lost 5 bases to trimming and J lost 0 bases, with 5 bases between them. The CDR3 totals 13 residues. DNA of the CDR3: TGTGCCAGCAGCAAAAGCTCCTACAATGAGCAGTTCTTC. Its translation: CASSKSSYNEQFF. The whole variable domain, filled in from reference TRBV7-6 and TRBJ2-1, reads GAGVSQSPRYKVTKRGQDVALRCDPISGHVSLYWYRQALGQGPEFLTYFNYEAQQDKSGLPNDRFSAERPEGSISTLTIQRTEQRDSAMYRCASSKSSYNEQFFGPGTRLTVL.

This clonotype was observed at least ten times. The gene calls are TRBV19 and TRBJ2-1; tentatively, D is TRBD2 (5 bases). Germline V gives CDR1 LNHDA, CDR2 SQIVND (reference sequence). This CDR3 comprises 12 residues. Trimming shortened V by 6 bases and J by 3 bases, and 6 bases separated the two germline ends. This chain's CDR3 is CASRGDYNEQFF. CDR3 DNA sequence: TGTGCCAGTAGGGGAGACTACAATGAGCAGTTCTTC.

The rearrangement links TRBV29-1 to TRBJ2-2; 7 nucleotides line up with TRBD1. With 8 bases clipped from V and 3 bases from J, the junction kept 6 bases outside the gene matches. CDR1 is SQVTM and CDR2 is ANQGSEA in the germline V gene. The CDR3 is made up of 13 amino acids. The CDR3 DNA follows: TGCAGCCTCCGACAGGGCGACACCGGGGAGCTGTTTTTT. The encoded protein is CSLRQGDTGELFF.

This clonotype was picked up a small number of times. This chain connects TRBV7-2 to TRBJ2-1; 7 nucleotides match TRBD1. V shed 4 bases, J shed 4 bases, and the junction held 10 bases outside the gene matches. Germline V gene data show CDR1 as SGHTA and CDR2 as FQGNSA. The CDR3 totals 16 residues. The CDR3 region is CASSSGGTVIYNEQFF. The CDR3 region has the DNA TGTGCCAGCAGCTCAGGTGGGACAGTAATTTACAATGAGCAGTTCTTC.